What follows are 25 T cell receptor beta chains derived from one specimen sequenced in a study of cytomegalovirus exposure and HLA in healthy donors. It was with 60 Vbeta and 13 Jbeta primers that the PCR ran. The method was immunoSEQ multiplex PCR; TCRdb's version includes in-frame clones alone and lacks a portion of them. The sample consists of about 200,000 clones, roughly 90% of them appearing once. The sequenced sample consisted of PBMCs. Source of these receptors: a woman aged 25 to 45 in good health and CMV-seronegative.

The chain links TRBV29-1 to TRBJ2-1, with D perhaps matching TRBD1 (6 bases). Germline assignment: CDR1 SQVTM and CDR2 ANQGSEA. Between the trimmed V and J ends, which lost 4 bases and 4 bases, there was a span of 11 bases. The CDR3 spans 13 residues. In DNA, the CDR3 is TGCAGCGTTGGGAGGACAGTTTACAATGAGCAGTTCTTC. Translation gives CSVGRTVYNEQFF.

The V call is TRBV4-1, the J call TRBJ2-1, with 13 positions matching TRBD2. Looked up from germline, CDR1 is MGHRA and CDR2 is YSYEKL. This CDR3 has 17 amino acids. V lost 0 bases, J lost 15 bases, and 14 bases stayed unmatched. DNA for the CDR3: TGCGCCAGCAGCCAAGAGGAACGCGGTACTAGCGGGAGGGCCAGGTTCTTC. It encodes CASSQEERGTSGRARFF.

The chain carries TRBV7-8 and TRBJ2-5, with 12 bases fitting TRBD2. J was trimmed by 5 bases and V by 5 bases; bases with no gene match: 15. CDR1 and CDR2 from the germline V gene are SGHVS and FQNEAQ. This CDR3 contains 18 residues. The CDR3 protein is CASSPGGLAGGVGETQYF. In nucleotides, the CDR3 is TGTGCCAGCAGCCCAGGAGGGCTAGCGGGAGGGGTCGGGGAGACCCAGTACTTC.

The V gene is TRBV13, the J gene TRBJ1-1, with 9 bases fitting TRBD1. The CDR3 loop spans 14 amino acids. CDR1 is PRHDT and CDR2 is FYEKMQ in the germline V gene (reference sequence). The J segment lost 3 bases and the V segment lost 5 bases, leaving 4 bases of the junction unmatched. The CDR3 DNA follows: TGTGCCAGCAGCCGGACAGGGGCATACACTGAAGCTTTCTTT. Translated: CASSRTGAYTEAFF.

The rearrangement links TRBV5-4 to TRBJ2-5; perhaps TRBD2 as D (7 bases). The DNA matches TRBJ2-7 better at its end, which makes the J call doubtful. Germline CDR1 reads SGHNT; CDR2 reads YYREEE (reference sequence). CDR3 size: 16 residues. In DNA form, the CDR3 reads TGTGCCAGCAGCCCCCTCGGGGGGCGCCTCCTTCACGAGCAGTACTTC. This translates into CASSPLGGRLLHEQYF.

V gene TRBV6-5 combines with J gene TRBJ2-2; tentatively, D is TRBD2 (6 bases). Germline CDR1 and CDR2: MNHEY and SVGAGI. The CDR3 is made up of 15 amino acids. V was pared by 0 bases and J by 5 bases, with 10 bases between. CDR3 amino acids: CASSYSSGRTGELFF. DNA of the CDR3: TGTGCCAGCAGTTACTCGTCTGGGAGGACCGGGGAGCTGTTTTTT.

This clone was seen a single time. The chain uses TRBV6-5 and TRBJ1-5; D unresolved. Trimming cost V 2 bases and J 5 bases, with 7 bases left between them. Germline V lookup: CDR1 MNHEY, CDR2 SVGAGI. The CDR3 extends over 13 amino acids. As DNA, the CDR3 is TGTGCCAGCAGTTACGGGCTCTATCAGCCCCAGCATTTT. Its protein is CASSYGLYQPQHF.

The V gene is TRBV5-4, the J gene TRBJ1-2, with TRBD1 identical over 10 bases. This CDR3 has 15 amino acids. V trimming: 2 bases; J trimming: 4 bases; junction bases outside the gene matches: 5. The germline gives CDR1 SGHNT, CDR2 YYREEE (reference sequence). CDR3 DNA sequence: TGTGCCAGCAGCTTCCGGGACAGGGGTGGCTATGGCTACACCTTC. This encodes CASSFRDRGGYGYTF. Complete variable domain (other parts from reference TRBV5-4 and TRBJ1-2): ETGVTQSPTHLIKTRGQQVTLRCSSQSGHNTVSWYQQALGQGPQFIFQYYREEENGRGNFPPRFSGLQFPNYSSELNVNALELDDSALYLCASSFRDRGGYGYTFGSGTRLTVV.

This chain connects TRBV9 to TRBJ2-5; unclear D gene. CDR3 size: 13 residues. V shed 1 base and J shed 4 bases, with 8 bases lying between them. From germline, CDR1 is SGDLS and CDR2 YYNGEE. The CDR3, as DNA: TGTGCCAGCAGCGTAAGCCTTTCAGAGACCCAGTACTTC. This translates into CASSVSLSETQYF.

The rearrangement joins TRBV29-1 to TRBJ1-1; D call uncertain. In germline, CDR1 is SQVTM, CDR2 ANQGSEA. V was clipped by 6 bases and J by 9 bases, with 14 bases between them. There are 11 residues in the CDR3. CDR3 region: CSVVSPGQAFF. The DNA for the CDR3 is TGCAGCGTCGTCTCACCTGGGCAAGCTTTCTTT.

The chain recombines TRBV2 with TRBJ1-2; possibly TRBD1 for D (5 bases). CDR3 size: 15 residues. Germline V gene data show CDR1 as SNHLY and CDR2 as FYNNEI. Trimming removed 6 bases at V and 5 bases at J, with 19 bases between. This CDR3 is CASRPLTVGPYGYTF. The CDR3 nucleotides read TGTGCCAGCAGACCTTTGACAGTGGGGCCTTATGGCTACACCTTC.

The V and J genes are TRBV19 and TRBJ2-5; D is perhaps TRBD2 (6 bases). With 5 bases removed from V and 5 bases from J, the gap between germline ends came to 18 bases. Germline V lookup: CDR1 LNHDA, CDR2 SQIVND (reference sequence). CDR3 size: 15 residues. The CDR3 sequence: CASSATWGEEETQYF. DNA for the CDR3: TGTGCCAGTAGTGCCACGTGGGGGGAGGAGGAGACCCAGTACTTC. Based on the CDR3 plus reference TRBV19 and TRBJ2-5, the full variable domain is DGGITQSPKYLFRKEGQNVTLSCEQNLNHDAMYWYRQDPGQGLRLIYYSQIVNDFQKGDIAEGYSVSREKKESFPLTVTSAQKNPTAFYLCASSATWGEEETQYFGPGTRLLVL.

The CDR3 spells CASSLAGGTGTQYF. In DNA form, the CDR3 reads TGCGCCAGCAGCTTGGCCGGGGGAACGGGGACGCAGTATTTT. The chain carries TRBV5-1 and TRBJ2-3; perhaps TRBD2 as D (6 bases). The CDR3 extends over 14 amino acids. Deletions cut 0 bases from V and 9 bases from J, with 14 bases between. The germline CDR1 and CDR2 sequences are SGHRS and YFSETQ.

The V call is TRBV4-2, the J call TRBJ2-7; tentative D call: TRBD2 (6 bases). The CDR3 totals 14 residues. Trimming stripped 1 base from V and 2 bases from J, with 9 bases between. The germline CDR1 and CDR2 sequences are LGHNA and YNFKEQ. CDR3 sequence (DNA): TGTGCCAGCAGCCAAGCGGGACTTGCCTACGAGCAGTACTTC. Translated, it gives CASSQAGLAYEQYF.

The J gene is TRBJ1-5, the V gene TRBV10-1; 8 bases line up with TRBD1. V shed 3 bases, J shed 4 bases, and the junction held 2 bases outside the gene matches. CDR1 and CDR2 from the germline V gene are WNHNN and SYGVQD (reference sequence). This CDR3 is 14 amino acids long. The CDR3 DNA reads TGCGCCAGCAGTGAAGGGGACAGGAATCAGCCCCAGCATTTT. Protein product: CASSEGDRNQPQHF.

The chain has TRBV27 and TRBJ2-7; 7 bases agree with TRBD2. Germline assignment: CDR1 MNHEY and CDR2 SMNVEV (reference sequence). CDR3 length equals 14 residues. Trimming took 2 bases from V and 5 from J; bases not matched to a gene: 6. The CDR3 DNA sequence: TGTGCCAGCAGTTTAAAAACGACTAGCCACGAGCAGTACTTC. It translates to CASSLKTTSHEQYF.

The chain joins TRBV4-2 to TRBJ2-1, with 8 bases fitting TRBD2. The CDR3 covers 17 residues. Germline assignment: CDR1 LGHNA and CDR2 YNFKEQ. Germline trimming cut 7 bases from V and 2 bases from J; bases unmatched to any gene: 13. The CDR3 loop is CASTPFGAGGAYNEQFF. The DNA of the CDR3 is TGTGCCAGCACTCCCTTTGGGGCGGGAGGAGCCTACAATGAGCAGTTCTTC.

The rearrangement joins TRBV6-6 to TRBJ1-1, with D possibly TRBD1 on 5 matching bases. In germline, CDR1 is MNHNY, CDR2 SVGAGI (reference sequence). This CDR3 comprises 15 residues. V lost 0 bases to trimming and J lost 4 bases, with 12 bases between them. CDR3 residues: CASSYSAGFGTEAFF. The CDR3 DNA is TGTGCCAGCAGTTACTCGGCAGGGTTCGGCACTGAAGCTTTCTTT.

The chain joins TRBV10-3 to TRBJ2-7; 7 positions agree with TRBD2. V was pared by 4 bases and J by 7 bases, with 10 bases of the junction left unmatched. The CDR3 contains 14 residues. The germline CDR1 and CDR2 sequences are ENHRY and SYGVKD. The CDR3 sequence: CAISGYETRGEQYF. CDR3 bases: TGTGCCATCAGTGGGTACGAAACGCGGGGGGAGCAGTACTTC.

The CDR3 is CASSLVPGENEQFF. For the CDR3, the DNA is TGTGCCAGCAGTTTAGTCCCGGGTGAGAATGAGCAGTTCTTC. This chain links TRBV28 with TRBJ2-1; the D is unclear. The V end lost 2 bases, the J end lost 7 bases, and 12 bases lay between the germline ends. Germline lookup yields CDR1 MDHEN and CDR2 SYDVKM. CDR3 length: 14 residues. Complete variable domain (other parts from reference TRBV28 and TRBJ2-1): DVKVTQSSRYLVKRTGEKVFLECVQDMDHENMFWYRQDPGLGLRLIYFSYDVKMKEKGDIPEGYSVSREKKERFSLILESASTNQTSMYLCASSLVPGENEQFFGPGTRLTVL.

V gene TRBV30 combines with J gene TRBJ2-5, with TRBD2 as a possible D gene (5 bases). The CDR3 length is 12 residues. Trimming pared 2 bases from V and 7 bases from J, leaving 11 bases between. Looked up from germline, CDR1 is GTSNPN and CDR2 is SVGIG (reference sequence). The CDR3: CAWSYGLSTQYF. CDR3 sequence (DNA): TGTGCCTGGAGTTACGGACTGTCGACCCAGTACTTC. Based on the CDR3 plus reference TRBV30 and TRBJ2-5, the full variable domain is SQTIHQWPATLVQPVGSPLSLECTVEGTSNPNLYWYRQAAGRGLQLLFYSVGIGQISSEVPQNLSASRPQDRQFILSSKKLLLSDSGFYLCAWSYGLSTQYFGPGTRLLVL.

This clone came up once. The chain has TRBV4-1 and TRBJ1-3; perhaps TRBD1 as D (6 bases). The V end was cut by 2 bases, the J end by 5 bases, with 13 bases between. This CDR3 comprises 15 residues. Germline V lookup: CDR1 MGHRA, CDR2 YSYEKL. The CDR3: CASSQPRQARNTIYF. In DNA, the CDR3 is TGCGCCAGCAGCCAACCCAGACAGGCGCGAAACACCATATATTTT.

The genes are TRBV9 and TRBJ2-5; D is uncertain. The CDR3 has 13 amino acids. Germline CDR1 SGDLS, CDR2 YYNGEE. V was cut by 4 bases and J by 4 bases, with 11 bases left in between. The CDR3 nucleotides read TGTGCCAGCAGCCCCTCCCCCGGAGAGACCCAGTACTTC. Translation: CASSPSPGETQYF.

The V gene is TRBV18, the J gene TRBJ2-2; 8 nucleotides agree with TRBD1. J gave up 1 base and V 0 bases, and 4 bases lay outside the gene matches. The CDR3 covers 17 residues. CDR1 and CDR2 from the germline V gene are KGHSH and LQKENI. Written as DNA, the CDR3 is TGTGCCAGCTCACCACCTCGGACAGGGAGGAACACCGGGGAGCTGTTTTTT. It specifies CASSPPRTGRNTGELFF.

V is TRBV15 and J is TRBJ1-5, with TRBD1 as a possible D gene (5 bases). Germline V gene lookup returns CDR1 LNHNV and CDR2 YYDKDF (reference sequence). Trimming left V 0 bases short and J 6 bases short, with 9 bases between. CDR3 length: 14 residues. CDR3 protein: CATSRDRVGQPQHF. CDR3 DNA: TGTGCCACCAGCAGAGACAGGGTCGGTCAGCCCCAGCATTTT.